This T cell receptor (beta chain) was captured in a study of shared clonotypes between healthy human individuals. All donors qualified as healthy HIV-negative adults and had experienced no recent acute infections or vaccinations. Each donor was a Caucasian adult residing in Nashville, Tennessee. This was a deep-level run. The quantity of DNA used in unsorted PBMC replicate PCRs was approximately 320 ng, corresponding to 25,000 to 30,000 T cell genomes. Clones were read by immunoSEQ multiplex PCR, and TCRdb kept only the in-frame ones, dropping some. The sample consists of 100,000 or so clones, around 43% of them appearing once. The germline CDR1 and CDR2 sequences are SGHTA and FQGNSA. This CDR3 contains 14 residues. V lost 5 bases and J lost 4, with 13 bases in between. This clone turned up a few times.

The chain recombines TRBV7-2 with TRBJ2-3; D is possibly TRBD1 (5 bases). The receptor's source is a woman aged 40 to 50 in good health. Some clones in this sample may be carry-over from other donors' samples. Source material: PBMCs. CDR3 nucleotide sequence: TGTGCCAGCAGCCCACCGACAGATTCAGATACGCAGTATTTT. Translating it yields CASSPPTDSDTQYF.